Included here is one TCR beta chain sequence, with context. Its target is not known. The CDR3 covers 15 residues. The V gene end was trimmed by 4 bases and the J gene end by 3 bases; junction bases not matched to a gene: 6. Looked up from germline, CDR1 is SGHDT and CDR2 is YYEEEE. This sample was included in a study of PD-1 blockade in classical Hodgkin lymphoma. Clones were read by immunoSEQ multiplex PCR, and TCRdb kept only the in-frame ones, dropping some. The table shows 25,000 to 35,000 clones, with approximately 85% occurring only once. General observations from the study: Exclusion removed patients who began nivolumab under 1 year after ASCT.

The time point: cycle 4 day 1 (C4D1), after five to seven weeks of nivolumab. Every single patient, without exception, relapsed after autologous stem cell transplantation, and brentuximab vedotin exposure varied. Purification of CD4+ T cells from thawed PBMCs was performed via magnetic negative selection. The sample was CD4+ T cells from blood, taken before the fourth cycle of nivolumab. The clonotype originates from a human donor with classical Hodgkin lymphoma. The V and J genes are TRBV5-6 and TRBJ1-5; 8 nucleotides agree with TRBD1. The CDR3 region is CASSQGTGHNQPQHF. CDR3 bases: TGTGCCAGCAGCCAAGGGACAGGTCACAATCAGCCCCAGCATTTT.